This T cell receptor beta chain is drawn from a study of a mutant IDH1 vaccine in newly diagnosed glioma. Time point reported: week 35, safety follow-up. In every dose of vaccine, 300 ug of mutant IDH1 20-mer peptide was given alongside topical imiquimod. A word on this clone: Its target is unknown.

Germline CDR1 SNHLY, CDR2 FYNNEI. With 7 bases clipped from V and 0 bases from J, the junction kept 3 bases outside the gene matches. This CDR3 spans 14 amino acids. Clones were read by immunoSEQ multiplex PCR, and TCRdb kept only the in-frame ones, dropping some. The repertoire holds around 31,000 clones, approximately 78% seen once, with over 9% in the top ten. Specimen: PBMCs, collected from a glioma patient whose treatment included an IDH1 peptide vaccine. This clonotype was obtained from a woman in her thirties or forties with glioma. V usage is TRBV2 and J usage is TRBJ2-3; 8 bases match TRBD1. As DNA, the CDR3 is TGTGCCAGCAAGACAGGGGCTAGCACAGATACGCAGTATTTT. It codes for CASKTGASTDTQYF.